The present T cell receptor (beta chain) was sequenced within a study of blood T cells in healthy people across ages. In its sample, this clonotype was seen many times. Whenever a sample was processed, at least 6 million PBMCs were isolated. The authors ran a second PCR of roughly 6 to 12 cycles using a sample-barcoded 5' primer and a J-beta primer mix. Per sample, CDR3-containing paired-end reads numbered at least 2.5 million. TCRdb called the 5' RACE reads again in MiXCR, with one record for every CDR3 protein. Here the sample spans some 1.7 million distinct CDR3 sequences, 28% being singletons. Sequences were obtained from blood. This receptor was taken from a woman aged 25-40 years in good health.

The CDR3 protein is CSAARGGREQYF. Here the CDR3 DNA reads TGCAGTGCTGCAAGAGGAGGGCGGGAGCAGTACTTC. V and J are TRBV20-1 and TRBJ2-7; tentative D call: TRBD2 (6 bases). The length of the CDR3 is 12 residues. Germline lookup yields CDR1 DFQATT and CDR2 SNEGSKA (reference sequence). Trimming stripped 5 bases from V and 7 bases from J, with 15 bases between.